One sample yielded the 14 T cell receptor beta chains listed below, sequenced in a study of T cell repertoires in cytomegalovirus infection. These receptors lack a known antigen. TCRdb re-derived calls from the reads in MiXCR, one entry per CDR3 protein. There are roughly 500,000 distinct CDR3 sequences in the sample; roughly a third occur only once, and 15% to 20% lies in the top ten. The sample here was cultured PBMCs, taken from culture after CMV antigen stimulation. The source is a human donor in good health (CMV status not recorded). Some clones in this sample may be carry-over from other donors' samples.

This clonotype was seen a handful of times. J is TRBJ1-5 and V is TRBV6-1, with 7 bases matching TRBD1. The V and J ends lost 5 bases and 2 bases, in that order; junction bases with no gene match: 6. Germline V gene lookup returns CDR1 MNHNS and CDR2 SASEGT. The CDR3 length is 15 residues. Here the CDR3 reads CASSSEGAGNQPQHF. DNA for the CDR3: TGTGCCAGCAGTTCCGAGGGGGCGGGCAATCAGCCCCAGCATTTT.

This clonotype has ten or more counts. The chain combines TRBV7-2 with TRBJ2-3; the D gene is possibly TRBD1 (6 bases). CDR3 length: 14 amino acids. Trimming removed 8 bases at V and 5 bases at J, with 17 bases between. The germline gives CDR1 SGHTA, CDR2 FQGNSA. CDR3 nucleotide sequence: TGTGCCAGCCGGAGGACGGGACAAGTAGATACGCAGTATTTT. This codes for CASRRTGQVDTQYF.

This clonotype has more than one count but fewer than ten. V gene TRBV6-2 or TRBV6-3 combines with J gene TRBJ2-7; 15 positions agree with TRBD2. From germline, CDR1 is MNHEY and CDR2 SVGEGT. This CDR3 region has 18 residues. Germline trimming cut 6 bases from V and 2 bases from J; bases unmatched to any gene: 11. CDR3 nucleotide sequence: TGTGCCAGCAGACCCGGGACTAGCGGGAGGACCTTGACCTACGAGCAGTACTTC. Translation gives CASRPGTSGRTLTYEQYF.

This clonotype was detected a few times. The V call is TRBV7-9, the J call TRBJ1-2; 8 nucleotides line up with TRBD1. CDR1 and CDR2 from the germline V gene are SEHNR and FQNEAQ (reference sequence). CDR3 length: 16 amino acids. The trim removed 1 base at V and 5 bases at J, leaving 9 bases unmatched. This CDR3 reads CASSLGPPTGGYGYTF. CDR3 DNA: TGTGCCAGCAGCTTAGGCCCCCCCACAGGGGGATATGGCTACACCTTC.

This clonotype has only a few counts. This chain uses TRBV7-6 with TRBJ2-1, with unresolved D. Germline CDR1 SGHVS, CDR2 FNYEAQ. V lost 3 bases to trimming and J lost 8 bases, with 11 bases between them. CDR3 length: 13 residues. The CDR3 spells CASSFYRTDEQFF. The CDR3 nucleotides are TGTGCCAGCAGCTTTTACAGAACCGATGAGCAGTTCTTC.

The genes are TRBV5-4 and TRBJ2-7; D is possibly TRBD2 (6 bases). In germline, CDR1 is SGHNT, CDR2 YYREEE (reference sequence). The CDR3 contains 13 residues. V was trimmed by 2 bases and J by 8 bases, leaving 14 bases between them. CDR3 nucleotides: TGTGCCAGCAGCTTTTCGGCTAGCGAGAAGCAGTACGTC. Translating it yields CASSFSASEKQYV.

V and J are TRBV27 and TRBJ2-5, with D possibly matching TRBD2 (6 bases). Germline lookup yields CDR1 MNHEY and CDR2 SMNVEV (reference sequence). CDR3 length: 16 residues. Trimming removed 2 bases at V and 5 bases at J, with 18 bases between. CDR3 coding DNA: TGTGCCAGCAGTTTAAGGTCCGGGGGAGTCGGGGAGACCCAGTACTTC. Amino acids: CASSLRSGGVGETQYF.

This chain uses TRBV7-9 with TRBJ1-4; no reliable D call. Trimming pared 2 bases from V and 7 bases from J, leaving 8 bases between. The length of the CDR3 is 13 residues. The germline V gene encodes CDR1 SEHNR and CDR2 FQNEAQ (reference sequence). The CDR3 is CASSLQQLEKLFF. The DNA for the CDR3 is TGTGCCAGCAGCTTACAACAGCTTGAAAAACTGTTTTTT.

The rearrangement joins TRBV12-3 or TRBV12-4 to TRBJ1-2; D is perhaps TRBD1 (5 bases). There are 16 residues in the CDR3. V lost 4 bases to trimming and J lost 0 bases, with 15 bases between them. The CDR3 loop is CASSSEGQLSNYGYTF. Written as DNA, the CDR3 is TGTGCCAGCAGTTCGGAGGGGCAGTTATCTAACTATGGCTACACCTTC.

This clonotype was seen more than once but under ten times. The chain has TRBV11-3 and TRBJ2-3; a weak D match, TRBD1 (6 bases). This CDR3 has 16 residues. Trimming removed 1 base at V and 4 bases at J, with 15 bases between. CDR1 is SGHNT and CDR2 is YENEEA in the germline V gene. This CDR3 is CASSLGVRQAADTQYF. The CDR3 DNA sequence: TGTGCCAGCAGCTTAGGGGTTCGACAGGCCGCAGATACGCAGTATTTT.

The chain employs TRBV19 and TRBJ1-2; D call uncertain. The CDR3 contains 14 residues. CDR1 and CDR2 (germline): LNHDA, SQIVND (reference sequence). The ends were cut back, 5 bases at V and 0 bases at J, with 10 bases in the middle. This chain's CDR3 is CASSQAVSNYGYTF. CDR3 nucleotides: TGTGCCAGTAGTCAGGCCGTTTCTAACTATGGCTACACCTTC.

V and J are TRBV20-1 and TRBJ1-4; D may be TRBD1 (5 bases). V gave up 6 bases and J gave up 2 bases, with 10 bases separating them. The CDR3 contains 13 residues. Germline lookup yields CDR1 DFQATT and CDR2 SNEGSKA (reference sequence). CDR3 sequence reads: CSAGAPTNEKLFF. CDR3 nucleotide sequence: TGCAGTGCCGGGGCGCCCACTAATGAAAAACTGTTTTTT.

The V and J genes are TRBV6-6 and TRBJ2-7; TRBD1 aligns across 10 bases. Germline V CDR1 and CDR2: MNHNY, SVGAGI (reference sequence). V shed 8 bases, J shed 3 bases, and the junction held 4 bases outside the gene matches. CDR3 length equals 13 residues. The CDR3 DNA reads TGTGCCAGCGTCGGGACAGGGGACTACGAGCAGTACGTC. It specifies CASVGTGDYEQYV.

This chain links TRBV6-2 or TRBV6-3 with TRBJ2-3, with 9 nucleotides matching TRBD2. CDR1 is MNHEY and CDR2 is SVGEGT in the germline V gene. The CDR3 covers 15 residues. The V gene end was trimmed by 6 bases and the J gene end by 6 bases; junction bases not matched to a gene: 10. In DNA form, the CDR3 reads TGTGCCAGCAGCATAGCGGGAGCCCTCCAGGATACGCAGTATTTT. Translation gives CASSIAGALQDTQYF.